The text below deals with one TCR beta chain. The antigen remains undetermined. Primers for the PCR totalled 60 Vbeta and 13 Jbeta. Assay: immunoSEQ multiplex PCR; the TCRdb copy retains only in-frame clones and omits some. The sample lists 150,000 to 200,000 clones; 84% were seen once. These data belong to a study of cytomegalovirus exposure and HLA in healthy donors. Study-level results: Data from an earlier analysis indicated that most TCR beta V segments were productive either about 87% or about 30% of the time.

CDR3 length: 14 residues. The V gene lost 4 bases and the J gene lost 2 bases, with 12 bases spanning the gap. Per germline, CDR1 MNHNS and CDR2 SASEGT. Sequences were obtained from PBMCs. The chain couples TRBV6-1 to TRBJ2-7; perhaps TRBD2 as D (6 bases). The clonotype was recovered from a girl between 5 and 17 years old in good health and CMV-seropositive. CDR3 sequence (DNA): TGTGCCAGCAGTGGCCTATCGGGGGCCTACGAGCAGTACTTC. Protein sequence: CASSGLSGAYEQYF.